This T cell receptor beta chain was recorded in a study of blood T cell repertoires in COVID-19. Whole-study context: Whether acute or convalescent, the COVID-19 samples came from the United States, Italy and Spain. Sample material is recorded as cDNA or gDNA derived from T cells, B-cell-depleted T cells, or PBMCs.

Authors' methods: From reference gene primer amplification, estimates of nucleated cell counts were derived. The assay was immunoSEQ multiplex PCR, and TCRdb's table has in-frame clones only and misses some. D and trimming were read from the DNA, whereas the V and J calls and clone size are those reported in that table. The sample holds 95,000 to 150,000 clones, 65% to 80% seen once. This receptor was obtained from a human donor with acute or convalescent COVID-19. The donor label of this sample is uncertain. The sample comprised peripheral blood.

CDR3: CASSGDRGGNQPQHF. CDR3 DNA: TGTGCCAGCAGTGGGGACAGGGGTGGTAATCAGCCCCAGCATTTT. The chain links TRBV2 to TRBJ1-5; TRBD1 aligns across 10 bases. The CDR3 is 15 residues long. With V trimmed by 4 bases and J by 4 bases, 4 bases remained unmatched. Germline V gene sequence: CDR1 SNHLY, CDR2 FYNNEI.